This TCR beta chain was sequenced in a study of T cell responses to AZD1222 COVID-19 vaccine. Only in-frame clones appear in the TCRdb table, and some are missing; sequencing was by immunoSEQ multiplex PCR. The top ten hold roughly 4.4% of the sample, which has approximately 120,000 clones, 88% seen once. The CDR3 spans 13 residues. Trimming took 5 bases from V and 4 from J, leaving 10 bases between them. Germline CDR1 SGHRS, CDR2 YFSETQ. V usage is TRBV5-1 and J usage is TRBJ2-1; D is unclear. The sequence came from an adult in good health. Material: peripheral blood, obtained on day 0 of AZD1222 vaccination. The CDR3 sequence is CASREDAYNEQFF. The CDR3 bases are TGCGCCAGCAGGGAAGACGCTTACAATGAGCAGTTCTTC.